This T cell receptor (beta chain) was profiled in a study of memory CD4+ T cells and cytomegalovirus serostatus. Single viable CD3+CD4+CD8-CD45RO+ cells were sorted as the memory CD4+ T cells. V lost 5 bases, J lost 0 bases, and 7 bases stayed unmatched. This CDR3 has 16 amino acids. CDR1 is SEHNR, CDR2 FQNEAQ, per germline (reference sequence). In the source study's methods: After removing out-of-frame reads, 2 million to 2.5 million distinct TCRbeta sequences remained. Sequencing used immunoSEQ multiplex PCR; TCRdb keeps in-frame clones, though not all of them. That table furnishes V, J and clone size, whereas the DNA furnished D and trimming. This sample carries 55,000 to 80,000 clones, roughly 76% of them seen once, and the ten largest clones take roughly 4.7%.

The specimen was memory CD4+ T cells from blood. The source is an adult in good health and CMV-seropositive. This chain joins TRBV7-9 and TRBJ1-1, with 9 positions matching TRBD1. The chain's CDR3 is CASSATGGRVNTEAFF. The DNA of the CDR3 is TGTGCCAGCAGCGCGACAGGGGGGCGGGTGAACACTGAAGCTTTCTTT.